This T cell receptor beta chain appears in the sequencing data of a study of blood T cell repertoires in COVID-19. The data were produced by immunoSEQ multiplex PCR, yet TCRdb's version contains in-frame clones alone and is incomplete. Of 75,000 to 90,000 clones in the sample, about 90% were seen once. The germline V gene has CDR1 LGHNA and CDR2 YSLEER. V was trimmed by 4 bases and J by 10 bases, leaving 17 bases between them. There are 14 residues in the CDR3. The TCR originated in a human donor in a cohort sampled during active COVID-19. The chain joins TRBV4-3 to TRBJ2-1, with D perhaps TRBD2 (6 bases). The sample was peripheral blood. The CDR3 spells CASSPSRDFGEQFF. CDR3 DNA sequence: TGCGCCAGCAGCCCGTCGAGGGACTTCGGGGAGCAGTTCTTC.